The next 24 T cell receptor beta chains were all read from a single sample in a study of PD-1 blockade in classical Hodgkin lymphoma. This sample's time point: cycle 4 day 1 (C4D1), after 6 weeks of nivolumab. There was relapse after autologous stem cell transplantation in every patient, and there was variation in brentuximab vedotin exposure. The CD4+ T cells used were purified from thawed PBMCs through magnetic negative selection. Only in-frame clones appear in the TCRdb table, and some are missing; sequencing was by immunoSEQ multiplex PCR. The sample contains around 31,000 clones, around 84% of which appear only once. Source: CD4+ T cells from blood, taken before the fourth cycle of nivolumab. The receptor source for this set is a human donor with classical Hodgkin lymphoma.

V usage is TRBV6-1 and J usage is TRBJ2-7, with 9 nucleotides matching TRBD2. CDR1 and CDR2 from the germline V gene are MNHNS and SASEGT. The CDR3 extends over 14 amino acids. V gave up 3 bases and J gave up 2 bases; unmatched junction bases: 2. The CDR3 DNA reads as TGTGCCAGCAGTGAGCCTAGCGGGGCCTACGAGCAGTACTTC. It codes for CASSEPSGAYEQYF.

This chain connects TRBV7-3 to TRBJ2-3, with 12 bases identical to TRBD2. Germline CDR1 and CDR2: SGHTA and FQGTGA. V lost 4 bases, J lost 2 bases, and 16 bases stayed unmatched. The CDR3 spans 20 residues. CDR3 region: CASSWGTSGGPTPITDTQYF. In DNA form, the CDR3 reads TGTGCCAGCAGCTGGGGAACTAGCGGGGGGCCTACCCCTATCACAGATACGCAGTATTTT. The full variable domain, rest sourced from reference TRBV7-3 and TRBJ2-3, is GAGVSQTPSNKVTEKGKYVELRCDPISGHTALYWYRQSLGQGPEFLIYFQGTGAADDSGLPNDRFFAVRPEGSVSTLKIQRTERGDSAVYLCASSWGTSGGPTPITDTQYFGPGTRLTVL.

The chain combines TRBV11-3 with TRBJ2-3; TRBD2 matches 9 bases. J gave up 4 bases and V 5 bases, and 7 bases lay outside the gene matches. The CDR3 has 15 residues. Germline V gives CDR1 SGHNT, CDR2 YENEEA. The CDR3 region is CASSRGAGGADTQYF. The CDR3 DNA is TGTGCCAGCAGCCGAGGGGCGGGGGGGGCAGATACGCAGTATTTT.

The rearrangement uses TRBV4-2 and TRBJ2-5; 12 nucleotides line up with TRBD2. V dropped 0 bases and J dropped 7; count of bases not matched to a gene: 6. This CDR3 has 16 residues. Germline V lookup: CDR1 LGHNA, CDR2 YNFKEQ. The CDR3 sequence: CASSQDSLTSGGTQYF. CDR3 sequence (DNA): TGTGCCAGCAGCCAAGATAGTTTGACTAGCGGGGGGACCCAGTACTTC.

The rearrangement uses TRBV13 and TRBJ2-5, with 8 bases fitting TRBD2. V shed 5 bases, J shed 1 base, and the junction held 6 bases outside the gene matches. Germline assignment: CDR1 PRHDT and CDR2 FYEKMQ (reference sequence). CDR3 size: 15 residues. Here the CDR3 DNA reads TGTGCCAGCAGCCCCCTGGCGGGGGGCCAAGAGACCCAGTACTTC. Its translation is CASSPLAGGQETQYF.

This chain joins TRBV29-1 and TRBJ2-7, with 8 bases that match TRBD2. The CDR3 contains 13 residues. Germline loops: CDR1 SQVTM, CDR2 ANQGSEA. Unmatched junction bases numbered 10, after V lost 6 bases and J lost 6 bases. This chain's CDR3 is CSVDPAGAGEQYF. CDR3 coding DNA: TGCAGCGTGGATCCAGCGGGGGCGGGCGAGCAGTACTTC.

The genes are TRBV7-2 and TRBJ1-2; D perhaps matches TRBD1 (5 bases). The CDR3 extends over 13 amino acids. The ends were cut back, 6 bases at V and 4 bases at J, with 12 bases in the middle. Germline lookup yields CDR1 SGHTA and CDR2 FQGNSA. CDR3 loop: CASRNRGGYGYTF. DNA for the CDR3: TGTGCCAGCAGAAACCGGGGGGGCTATGGCTACACCTTC.

The chain has TRBV6-4 and TRBJ2-2, with 11 bases that match TRBD2. The CDR3 has 18 residues. Trimming cost V 0 bases and J 1 base; bases outside gene matches: 4. Germline V gives CDR1 MRHNA, CDR2 SNTAGT. The CDR3 spells CASSDSTSGALNTGELFF. As DNA, the CDR3 is TGTGCCAGCAGTGACTCGACTAGCGGGGCCTTGAACACCGGGGAGCTGTTTTTT.

The chain employs TRBV9 and TRBJ1-3; 7 nucleotides line up with TRBD1. Germline V gives CDR1 SGDLS, CDR2 YYNGEE. The CDR3 has 15 amino acids. Losses at the gene ends were 0 bases for V and 6 bases for J; bases not matched to a gene: 6. CDR3 sequence: CASSVVATGQNTIYF. Here the CDR3 DNA reads TGTGCCAGCAGCGTAGTGGCGACAGGGCAAAACACCATATATTTT.

This chain joins TRBV4-3 and TRBJ1-1; perhaps TRBD1 as D (5 bases). With 0 bases removed from V and 3 bases from J, the gap between germline ends came to 14 bases. Germline-derived CDR1 and CDR2 are LGHNA and YSLEER. This CDR3 spans 16 amino acids. CDR3: CASSQDLGAPDTEAFF. CDR3 nucleotides: TGCGCCAGCAGCCAAGATCTAGGGGCGCCGGACACTGAAGCTTTCTTT.

The V call is TRBV7-9, the J call TRBJ1-4; 12 bases line up with TRBD1. Germline CDR1 SEHNR, CDR2 FQNEAQ (reference sequence). Losses at the gene ends were 6 bases for V and 8 bases for J; bases not matched to a gene: 4. The CDR3 covers 14 residues. CDR3 residues: CASSPGQGAEKLFF. In DNA, the CDR3 is TGTGCCAGCAGTCCGGGACAGGGGGCCGAAAAACTGTTTTTT.

The chain couples TRBV9 to TRBJ2-5; D remains ambiguous. CDR1 is SGDLS, CDR2 YYNGEE, per germline. Trimming stripped 1 base from V and 1 base from J, with 2 bases between. CDR3 length: 12 amino acids. CDR3 protein: CASSVSQETQYF. The CDR3 bases are TGTGCCAGCAGCGTAAGCCAAGAGACCCAGTACTTC. Complete variable domain (other parts from reference TRBV9 and TRBJ2-5): DSGVTQTPKHLITATGQRVTLRCSPRSGDLSVYWYQQSLDQGLQFLIQYYNGEERAKGNILERFSAQQFPDLHSELNLSSLELGDSALYFCASSVSQETQYFGPGTRLLVL.

In this sample, this clone turned up once. The J gene is TRBJ2-2, the V gene TRBV5-1, with 8 bases fitting TRBD1. CDR3 length: 14 amino acids. V trimming: 2 bases; J trimming: 4 bases; junction bases outside the gene matches: 1. Germline values: CDR1 SGHRS, CDR2 YFSETQ. CDR3 sequence reads: CASSFTGGTGELFF. The CDR3 coding sequence is TGCGCCAGCAGCTTTACAGGGGGCACCGGGGAGCTGTTTTTT.

The chain joins TRBV6-5 to TRBJ1-2; D is perhaps TRBD1 (6 bases). In germline, CDR1 is MNHEY, CDR2 SVGAGI. This CDR3 contains 13 residues. V lost 6 bases to trimming and J lost 7 bases, with 15 bases between them. CDR3 protein: CASSRQAIAGYTF. The DNA for the CDR3 is TGTGCCAGCAGCCGACAGGCTATTGCTGGCTACACCTTC.

The chain couples TRBV7-9 to TRBJ1-1; no clear D. The CDR3 consists of 13 residues. Trimming stripped 5 bases from V and 0 bases from J, with 7 bases between. The V gene's germline CDR1 is SEHNR and CDR2 FQNEAQ (reference sequence). The CDR3 reads CASSRDMNTEAFF. CDR3 DNA sequence: TGTGCCAGCAGCCGCGATATGAACACTGAAGCTTTCTTT.

The chain joins TRBV7-9 to TRBJ1-5; 8 positions agree with TRBD1. V lost 5 bases to trimming and J lost 3 bases; unmatched junction nucleotides: 3. Germline assignment: CDR1 SEHNR and CDR2 FQNEAQ (reference sequence). The CDR3 is made up of 14 amino acids. The CDR3 is CASSRTGNNQPQHF. The CDR3 bases are TGTGCCAGCAGCAGGACAGGGAACAATCAGCCCCAGCATTTT.

The sample holds a few counts of this clone. The V and J genes are TRBV5-1 and TRBJ1-5; a possible D gene is TRBD1 (6 bases). With 0 bases removed from V and 2 bases from J, the gap between germline ends came to 12 bases. CDR1 is SGHRS and CDR2 is YFSETQ in the germline V gene. This CDR3 has 16 residues. The CDR3 spells CASSLEGGAGNQPQHF. The CDR3 coding sequence is TGCGCCAGCAGCTTGGAAGGGGGAGCGGGCAATCAGCCCCAGCATTTT.

J is TRBJ2-1 and V is TRBV6-1; D may be TRBD1 (5 bases). Germline CDR1 and CDR2: MNHNS and SASEGT. The length of the CDR3 is 13 residues. Trimming stripped 9 bases from V and 5 bases from J, with 14 bases between. The CDR3: CASTGNSDNEQFF. CDR3 nucleotides: TGTGCCAGTACAGGAAATAGTGACAATGAGCAGTTCTTC.

V is TRBV27 and J is TRBJ2-4, with TRBD1 matching over 10 bases. J gave up 3 bases and V 5 bases, and 13 bases lay outside the gene matches. The CDR3 loop spans 18 amino acids. In germline, CDR1 is MNHEY, CDR2 SMNVEV (reference sequence). This chain's CDR3 is CASSRDRGPYTIKNIQYF. CDR3 in DNA: TGTGCCAGCAGTCGGGACAGGGGCCCCTATACCATCAAAAACATTCAGTACTTC.

The chain combines TRBV28 with TRBJ2-7; 8 bases line up with TRBD1. CDR1 and CDR2 (germline): MDHEN, SYDVKM. Trimming at V came to 3 bases and at J to 0 bases, leaving 1 base not matched to a gene. The length of the CDR3 is 14 residues. CDR3 bases: TGTGCCAGCAGTTTCAGGGGGCCCTCCTACGAGCAGTACTTC. Encoded protein: CASSFRGPSYEQYF.

V and J are TRBV7-8 and TRBJ1-1, with unresolved D. The CDR3 runs to 12 residues. Germline V CDR1 and CDR2: SGHVS, FQNEAQ. The V end was cut by 2 bases, the J end by 11 bases, with 12 bases between. CDR3 nucleotides: TGTGCCAGCAGCTTAAGGGAGGGAAGGGCTTTCTTT. It encodes CASSLREGRAFF.

This clone was seen a handful of times. The chain is built from TRBV6-5 and TRBJ1-2; possible D gene TRBD1, 6 bases. The CDR3 is 13 amino acids. Trimming cost V 6 bases and J 3 bases, with 11 bases left between them. Per germline, CDR1 MNHEY and CDR2 SVGAGI. The CDR3 coding sequence is TGTGCCAGCAGAAATACAGGGTACTATGGCTACACCTTC. Protein sequence: CASRNTGYYGYTF.

The CDR3 here is CASSQEQGGRETQYF. CDR3 DNA: TGTGCCAGCAGCCAGGAGCAGGGGGGAAGGGAGACCCAGTACTTC. This rearrangement joins TRBV4-2 to TRBJ2-5; D possibly corresponds to TRBD1 (7 bases). CDR3 length equals 15 residues. Looked up from germline, CDR1 is LGHNA and CDR2 is YNFKEQ. Trimming stripped 3 bases from V and 5 bases from J, with 16 bases between.

The chain recombines TRBV4-1 with TRBJ2-1; D is perhaps TRBD2 (6 bases). CDR1 is MGHRA and CDR2 is YSYEKL in the germline V gene. The CDR3 loop spans 13 amino acids. V gave up 3 bases and J gave up 10 bases, with 13 bases separating them. This chain's CDR3 is CASSQTLAEEQFF. The CDR3 DNA reads TGCGCCAGCAGCCAGACCTTAGCGGAAGAGCAGTTCTTC.